Listed below are T cell receptor beta chains from one sample, sequenced in a study of post-analysis software for immune sequencing data. TCRdb passed the PCR reads through MiXCR, listing each CDR3 protein once. The table lists roughly 700,000 distinct CDR3 sequences, about 32% of them singletons. Sequencing was done on a sample of blood. All receptors derive from a girl between 10 and 17 years old with multiple sclerosis. Both conserved end residues are part of each CDR3. A D gene is named only where the DNA matches it firmly. Clone size appears in some rows only: once, few, many, or a class for an expanded clone.

j_gene	v_gene	d_gene	abundance	len	CDR3nt	CDR3aa
TRBJ1-5	TRBV18	.	few	16	TGTGCCAGCTCACCACGGCCCCAGGGTAGCAATCAGCCCCAGCATTTT	CASSPRPQGSNQPQHF
TRBJ1-1	TRBV3-1	.	.	13	TGTGCCAGCAGCCAATACAGAAGTACTGAAGCTTTCTTT	CASSQYRSTEAFF
TRBJ1-2	TRBV2	.	.	15	TGTGCCAGCAGTGAGCGCGCCGGGACGGCGTTTGGCTACACCTTC	CASSERAGTAFGYTF
TRBJ2-3	TRBV6-5	.	.	18	TGTGCCAGCAGTTACTGGCTCGCGCGGGGACTCGGCACAGATGCGCAGTATTTT	CASSYWLARGLGTDAQYF
TRBJ2-7	TRBV4-2	.	.	15	TGTGCCAGCAGCCCTCGTCTCGATCGGGTATACGAGCAGTACTTC	CASSPRLDRVYEQYF
TRBJ1-2	TRBV7-9	.	.	15	TGTGCCAGCAGCTTACCGGGGAACCGGGGGTTCGGCTACACCTTC	CASSLPGNRGFGYTF
TRBJ1-1	TRBV27	TRBD1	few	14	TGTGCCAGCAGTTCAGGGGGGTGGGACACTGAAGCTTTCTTT	CASSSGGWDTEAFF
TRBJ1-6	TRBV12-3/TRBV12-4	TRBD1	few	17	TGTGCCAGCAAGCTTCGGCGGCAGGGGGCGTCTAATTCACCCCTCCACTTT	CASKLRRQGASNSPLHF
TRBJ2-7	TRBV6-5	TRBD2	few	14	TGTGCCAGCAGAGCGGGACTAGTGCCCTACGAGCAGTACTTC	CASRAGLVPYEQYF
TRBJ2-5	TRBV7-9	.	.	15	TGTGCCAGCAGTCCCGGGGTGCACGCCGAAGAGACCCAGTACTTC	CASSPGVHAEETQYF
TRBJ1-4	TRBV7-2	.	.	15	TGTGCCAGCAGCCCCAACGGGGGACAAAGAGAAAAACTGTTTTTT	CASSPNGGQREKLFF
TRBJ2-5	TRBV3-1	.	.	18	TGTGCCAGCAGCCTGAAAGACGCCGCGCCGGGACCCCAAGAGACCCAGTACTTC	CASSLKDAAPGPQETQYF
TRBJ2-7	TRBV20-1	TRBD1	.	14	TGCAGTGCTAGAGGGACAGGGGTGTTGGACGAGCAGTACTTC	CSARGTGVLDEQYF
TRBJ1-5	TRBV3-1	.	once	12	TGTGCCAGCAGCTTCCGGACGGGAACCCAGCATTTT	CASSFRTGTQHF
TRBJ2-1	TRBV7-6	TRBD2	.	14	TGTGCCAGCAGCTTAATGCCGCGGGGGTGCGGGCAGTTCTTC	CASSLMPRGCGQFF
TRBJ2-1	TRBV12-3/TRBV12-4	TRBD2	few	15	TGTGCCAGCAGGCGGACTAGAAGCTCCTACAATGAGCAGTTCTTC	CASRRTRSSYNEQFF
TRBJ2-7	TRBV9	TRBD2	.	17	TGTGCCAGCAGCCCGAGACGGAGAGGCGGGAGAGGAGACGAGCAGTACTTC	CASSPRRRGGRGDEQYF
TRBJ1-1	TRBV2	TRBD1	.	15	TGTGCCAGCAGTGACCAGGGGGCGGGGGTCACTGAAGCTTTCTTT	CASSDQGAGVTEAFF
TRBJ1-5	TRBV12-3/TRBV12-4	.	few	15	TGTGCCAGCAGTTCGGACGGGAGGGGCAATCAGCCCCAGCATTTT	CASSSDGRGNQPQHF
TRBJ2-5	TRBV7-9	TRBD2	.	20	TGTGCCAGCAGCCATCCGAGCGGAACTAGCGGGGGACAGTACCAAGAGACCCAGTACTTC	CASSHPSGTSGGQYQETQYF
TRBJ2-7	TRBV7-2	.	.	13	TGTGCCAGCAGCTCCCAAGGAACAGGGGAGCAGTACTTC	CASSSQGTGEQYF
TRBJ2-1	TRBV5-1	.	.	14	TGCGCCAGCAGCTTGGATAACTTTTACAATGAGCAGTTCTTC	CASSLDNFYNEQFF
TRBJ2-1	TRBV24-1	.	.	12	TGTGCCACCAGTGATTATCCAGGGTTCCAGTTCTTC	CATSDYPGFQFF
TRBJ2-6	TRBV7-8	TRBD1	.	20	TGTGCCAGCAGCCCAAACCTTCCGGGGACAGGGAGCTCTGGGGCCAACGTCCTGACTTTC	CASSPNLPGTGSSGANVLTF
TRBJ1-4	TRBV7-2	.	.	12	TGTGCCAGCAGCTTAGACGTGGGAAAACTGTTTTTT	CASSLDVGKLFF
TRBJ2-7	TRBV9	TRBD2	few	15	TGTGCCAGCAGTGGCGGACGAGCGGGAGGCTACGAGCAGTACTTC	CASSGGRAGGYEQYF
TRBJ2-1	TRBV9	.	few	14	TGTGCCAGCAGCGTGGGCGGGGGCATCAATGAGCAGTTCTTC	CASSVGGGINEQFF
TRBJ2-3	TRBV6-5	.	.	17	TGTGCCAGCAGTTACTCGCGAGCGGGCCTAGGCACAGATACGCAGTATTTT	CASSYSRAGLGTDTQYF
TRBJ2-4	TRBV12-3/TRBV12-4	.	.	15	TGTGCCAGCAGTTTGATGGGGGATCCCAAAAACATTCAGTACTTC	CASSLMGDPKNIQYF
TRBJ2-3	TRBV20-1	TRBD2	few	17	TGCAGTGCTAGCTCCACGACTAGCGGGAGAGTAACAGATACGCAGTATTTT	CSASSTTSGRVTDTQYF
TRBJ2-4	TRBV5-6	.	.	13	TGTGCCAGCAGCCCTAGGTGGGGAAGCATTCAGTACTTC	CASSPRWGSIQYF
TRBJ2-7	TRBV6-5	.	few	14	TGTGCCAGCAGAGAACCGGGGGATTCCTACGAGCAGTACTTC	CASREPGDSYEQYF
TRBJ2-1	TRBV24-1	TRBD2	few	15	TGTGCCACCAGTGATTTAGCGGGAGAATTATCTGAGCAGTTCTTC	CATSDLAGELSEQFF
TRBJ2-7	TRBV2	TRBD2	few	13	TGTGCCACCCCAGGCGGGACTAGAAACGAGCAGTACTTC	CATPGGTRNEQYF
TRBJ2-7	TRBV5-1	.	.	11	TGCGCCAGCAGCTTGTCTGAGACCCGGTACTTC	CASSLSETRYF
TRBJ2-7	TRBV24-1	TRBD1	.	16	TGTGCCACCAGTGAATCCGGGACAGGGGCGTACTACGAGCAGTACTTC	CATSESGTGAYYEQYF
TRBJ2-7	TRBV20-1	TRBD2	.	15	TGCAGTGCTTCGACTAGCGGGAGACAATTCCACGAGCAGTACTTC	CSASTSGRQFHEQYF
TRBJ1-2	TRBV20-1	.	.	13	TGCAGTGCCGCTAGACAGGAAGGCTATGGCTACACCTTC	CSAARQEGYGYTF
TRBJ1-2	TRBV7-2	.	once	15	TGTGCCAGCAGCGAACAACTAGGGTTGAACTATGGCTACACCTTC	CASSEQLGLNYGYTF
TRBJ2-6	TRBV29-1	.	many	13	TGCAGCGTTGGGGAATCTGGGGCCAACGTCCTGACTTTC	CSVGESGANVLTF
TRBJ2-5	TRBV20-1	.	few	13	TGCAGTGCTAGAGCGCAGTACCAAGAGACCCAGTACTTC	CSARAQYQETQYF
TRBJ2-5	TRBV28	.	few	11	TGTGCCAGCACCTCGGCGGGGACCCAGTACTTC	CASTSAGTQYF
TRBJ2-5	TRBV2	TRBD2	.	16	TGTGCCAGCAGTCTTCAGCTAGCGGGGCCTCAAGAGACCCAGTACTTC	CASSLQLAGPQETQYF
TRBJ1-1	TRBV18	TRBD1	.	14	TGTGCCAGCTCACCGGGACAGGGGGCCCCTGAAGCTTTCTTT	CASSPGQGAPEAFF
TRBJ2-7	TRBV7-9	TRBD1	.	15	TGTGCCAGCAGCTTGTCCGGGACAGGAGAATACGAGCAGTACTTC	CASSLSGTGEYEQYF
TRBJ2-7	TRBV10-3	TRBD2	.	15	TGTGCCATCAGTGAGTCGATACTAGCGGGAGTCGAGCAGTACTTC	CAISESILAGVEQYF
TRBJ1-4	TRBV20-1	TRBD1	.	13	TGCAGTGCGCAGGGGGCTGCTAATGAAAAACTGTTTTTT	CSAQGAANEKLFF
TRBJ2-5	TRBV25-1	TRBD1	few	15	TGTGCCAGCAGTGTCCGGGACAGGGGACAAGAGACCCAGTACTTC	CASSVRDRGQETQYF
TRBJ2-4	TRBV4-1	.	.	14	TGCGCCAGCAGGAGACTAACGGTCTCAAACATTCAGTACTTC	CASRRLTVSNIQYF